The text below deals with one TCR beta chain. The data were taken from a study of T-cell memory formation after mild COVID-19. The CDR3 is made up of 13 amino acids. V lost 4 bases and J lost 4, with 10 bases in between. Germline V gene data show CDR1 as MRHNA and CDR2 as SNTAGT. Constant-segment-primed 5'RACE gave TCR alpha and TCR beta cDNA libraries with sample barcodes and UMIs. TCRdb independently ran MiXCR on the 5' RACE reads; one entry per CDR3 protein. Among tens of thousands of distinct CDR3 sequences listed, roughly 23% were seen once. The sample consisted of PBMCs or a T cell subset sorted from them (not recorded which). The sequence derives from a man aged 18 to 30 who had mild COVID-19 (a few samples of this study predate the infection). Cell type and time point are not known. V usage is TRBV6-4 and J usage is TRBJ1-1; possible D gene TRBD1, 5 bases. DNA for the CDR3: TGTGCCAGCAGTGCCTGGGGGGGCACTGAAGCTTTCTTT. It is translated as CASSAWGGTEAFF.